The rows below give T cell receptor beta chains drawn from one sample of a study of cytomegalovirus exposure and HLA in healthy donors. Data came from immunoSEQ multiplex PCR; TCRdb stores just in-frame clones and leaves some out. The table includes 160,000 or so clones, approximately 83% detected once. The sequencing sample was made of PBMCs. The receptors come from a woman between 18 and 29 years old in good health and CMV-seronegative. The CDR3 runs from the conserved cysteine through the conserved F or W. A D gene is named only where the DNA matches it firmly. Only some rows state a clone size, as once, few, many or a class for expanded clones.

V	size	length	D	J	CDR3	DNA
TRBV25-1	NA	13	NA	TRBJ2-1	CASSGRRGNEQFF	TGTGCCAGCAGTGGCCGCAGGGGCAATGAGCAGTTCTTC
TRBV14	NA	17	TRBD2	TRBJ2-7	CASSQIYSTSGVYEQYF	TGTGCCAGCAGCCAAATTTACTCGACTAGCGGGGTCTACGAGCAGTACTTC
TRBV6-1	few	13	TRBD1	TRBJ1-1	CASRQGENTEAFF	TGTGCCAGCCGACAGGGGGAGAACACTGAAGCTTTCTTT
TRBV6-6	NA	13	NA	TRBJ1-5	CASSYGRYQPQHF	TGTGCCAGCAGTTACGGGAGGTATCAGCCCCAGCATTTT
TRBV4-1	few	16	NA	TRBJ2-7	CASSQAPGGGRREQYF	TGCGCCAGCAGCCAAGCCCCGGGTGGAGGGCGTCGAGAGCAGTACTTC
TRBV27	NA	15	TRBD1	TRBJ1-2	CASSLGTGGRYGYTF	TGTGCCAGCAGTTTGGGGACAGGGGGCAGATATGGCTACACCTTC
TRBV6-1	NA	12	NA	TRBJ1-1	CASRPTGREAFF	TGTGCCAGCAGGCCTACGGGTCGCGAAGCTTTCTTT
TRBV28	NA	13	NA	TRBJ2-7	CASSLVGGNEQYF	TGTGCCAGCAGTTTGGTAGGGGGAAACGAGCAGTACTTC
TRBV2	NA	12	NA	TRBJ1-1	CASSVGDTEAFF	TGTGCCAGCAGTGTAGGAGACACTGAAGCTTTCTTT
TRBV15	NA	13	TRBD1	TRBJ1-1	CATSGYRGGEAFF	TGTGCCACCAGCGGATACAGGGGTGGTGAAGCTTTCTTT
TRBV28	NA	13	NA	TRBJ2-7	CASVLEGSYEQYF	TGTGCCAGTGTTTTAGAGGGTTCCTACGAGCAGTACTTC
TRBV6-1	NA	15	NA	TRBJ1-5	CASSGGGGGNQPQHF	TGTGCCAGCAGTGGGGGGGGAGGGGGCAATCAGCCCCAGCATTTT
TRBV5-1	NA	15	NA	TRBJ1-1	CASTQLASGNTEAFF	TGCGCCAGCACCCAGCTTGCATCAGGGAACACTGAAGCTTTCTTT
TRBV5-4	once	13	NA	TRBJ2-1	CASSSQGGNEQFF	TGTGCCAGCAGCTCTCAGGGGGGCAATGAGCAGTTCTTC
TRBV6-5	once	15	TRBD1	TRBJ2-2	CASLAQGGATGELFF	TGTGCCAGCCTTGCGCAAGGGGGCGCGACCGGGGAGCTGTTTTTT
TRBV6-5	NA	15	NA	TRBJ1-5	CAAGWTPTSNQPQHF	TGTGCCGCCGGGTGGACACCCACAAGCAATCAGCCCCAGCATTTT
TRBV7-9	NA	16	TRBD1	TRBJ1-4	CASSSRDRGRDEKLFF	TGTGCCAGCAGCTCGCGGGACAGGGGGCGTGATGAAAAACTGTTTTTT
TRBV2	NA	12	NA	TRBJ2-3	CASSASGDTQYF	TGTGCCAGCAGTGCGTCCGGGGATACGCAGTATTTT
TRBV19	NA	18	TRBD1	TRBJ1-1	CASRVDLTGGEGYTEAFF	TGTGCCAGTAGGGTGGATTTGACAGGGGGCGAGGGTTATACTGAAGCTTTCTTT
TRBV14	NA	17	TRBD2	TRBJ2-3	CASSPYFGGVVTDTQYF	TGTGCCAGCAGCCCTTATTTCGGGGGGGTAGTGACAGATACGCAGTATTTT
TRBV5-6	few	13	TRBD1	TRBJ2-7	CATTGQGSYEQYF	TGTGCCACTACGGGACAGGGGTCCTACGAGCAGTACTTC
TRBV7-9	NA	14	NA	TRBJ2-7	CASSADRSVHEQYF	TGTGCCAGCAGCGCTGACAGATCCGTGCACGAGCAGTACTTC
TRBV5-4	NA	15	TRBD1	TRBJ2-7	CASSMKDRGFYEQYF	TGTGCCAGCAGTATGAAGGACAGGGGATTCTACGAGCAGTACTTC
TRBV30	NA	14	NA	TRBJ1-5	CAWSVGQGGQPQHF	TGTGCCTGGAGTGTTGGGCAGGGTGGCCAGCCCCAGCATTTT
TRBV6-6	NA	15	NA	TRBJ1-4	CASRSGRDALEKLFF	TGTGCCAGCAGGTCAGGTCGTGACGCCCTTGAAAAACTGTTTTTT
TRBV27	NA	14	NA	TRBJ1-5	CASSLSFGNQPQHF	TGTGCCAGCAGTTTATCCTTCGGCAATCAGCCCCAGCATTTT
TRBV11-2	once	14	NA	TRBJ2-3	CASSLDGGGDTQYF	TGTGCCAGCAGCTTAGACGGGGGTGGAGATACGCAGTATTTT
TRBV5-1	once	13	NA	TRBJ2-2	CASSHEGPGELFF	TGCGCCAGCAGCCACGAGGGCCCCGGGGAGCTGTTTTTT
TRBV5-1	NA	15	TRBD1	TRBJ1-1	CASSLRLDRGSEAFF	TGCGCCAGCAGCCTTCGATTAGACAGGGGTTCGGAGGCTTTCTTT
TRBV18	NA	15	TRBD1	TRBJ2-7	CASSPEGQGMSEQYF	TGTGCCAGCTCACCGGAGGGACAGGGGATGAGCGAGCAGTACTTC
TRBV11-3	NA	18	TRBD1	TRBJ2-3	CASSLVLYRGQSTDTQYF	TGTGCCAGCAGCTTAGTCTTATACAGGGGGCAGAGCACAGATACGCAGTATTTT
TRBV5-1	few	19	TRBD1	TRBJ2-3	CASRAGTGGAVWRTDTQYF	TGCGCCAGCAGGGCTGGGACAGGGGGCGCGGTTTGGAGAACAGATACGCAGTATTTT
TRBV9	NA	14	NA	TRBJ1-2	CASSVGSNPYGYTF	TGTGCCAGCAGCGTAGGAAGCAACCCCTATGGCTACACCTTC
TRBV27	NA	15	TRBD2	TRBJ2-2	CASGRLGLAGLELFF	TGTGCCAGCGGGCGCTTGGGACTAGCGGGGTTGGAGCTGTTTTTT
TRBV30	NA	15	TRBD1	TRBJ1-6	CAFDNRGRRDSPLHF	TGTGCCTTCGACAACAGGGGAAGGAGGGATTCACCCCTCCACTTT
TRBV6-5	NA	14	NA	TRBJ1-1	CASSAPQGYAEAFF	TGTGCCAGCAGTGCACCCCAGGGATACGCTGAAGCTTTCTTT
TRBV6-5	NA	13	TRBD1	TRBJ1-3	CASSGQGSNTIYF	TGTGCCAGCAGCGGACAGGGTAGCAACACCATATATTTT
TRBV18	NA	12	NA	TRBJ2-7	CASSPVAYEQYF	TGTGCCAGCTCCCCCGTAGCCTACGAGCAGTACTTC
TRBV28	NA	16	TRBD1	TRBJ1-2	CASSLLVSLQGGGYTF	TGTGCCAGCAGTTTATTAGTGTCCTTACAGGGGGGTGGCTACACCTTC
TRBV21-1	NA	15	NA	TRBJ1-5	CASSKPASFNQPQHF	TGTGCCAGCAGCAAACCAGCGAGCTTCAATCAGCCCCAGCATTTT
TRBV7-8	once	14	NA	TRBJ2-5	CASSLARGGGTQYF	TGTGCCAGCAGCTTAGCTCGTGGGGGAGGGACCCAGTACTTC
TRBV7-2	NA	15	TRBD2	TRBJ2-7	CASTPERGLNYEQYF	TGTGCCAGCACCCCAGAGCGGGGCCTCAACTACGAGCAGTACTTC
TRBV7-9	NA	13	TRBD1	TRBJ2-7	CASSPGQSYEQYF	TGTGCCAGCAGCCCGGGACAGAGCTACGAGCAGTACTTC
TRBV7-8	NA	19	TRBD2	TRBJ2-4	CASSLKRPSGELTKNIQYF	TGTGCCAGCAGCTTAAAGCGGCCTAGCGGGGAATTAACCAAAAACATTCAGTACTTC
TRBV30	NA	12	TRBD1	TRBJ1-4	CASGTGGRWLFF	TGTGCCTCCGGGACAGGGGGAAGGTGGCTGTTTTTT
TRBV5-5	NA	15	NA	TRBJ2-2	CASSWGGRNTGELFF	TGTGCCAGCAGCTGGGGGGGCCGAAACACCGGGGAGCTGTTTTTT
TRBV9	NA	15	TRBD2	TRBJ2-7	CASGRGAGDRYEQYF	TGTGCCAGCGGGAGAGGGGCGGGGGACCGCTACGAGCAGTACTTC
TRBV7-6	NA	17	TRBD2	TRBJ2-3	CASSQRRSGGSTDTQYF	TGTGCCAGCAGCCAAAGGCGAAGCGGGGGGAGCACAGATACGCAGTATTTT
TRBV30	NA	14	TRBD2	TRBJ2-3	CAWSLAGAADTQYF	TGTGCCTGGAGTCTAGCGGGGGCAGCGGATACGCAGTATTTT
TRBV28	NA	15	TRBD2	TRBJ2-5	CASSFPSGGAKTQYF	TGTGCCAGCAGTTTCCCTAGCGGGGGGGCGAAGACCCAGTACTTC
TRBV28	NA	15	NA	TRBJ2-1	CASSLFQGSYNEQFF	TGTGCCAGCAGTTTATTCCAGGGCTCCTACAATGAGCAGTTCTTC